The 29 T cell receptor beta chains below all came from one sample that was sequenced in a study of regulatory T cells in long-lasting Graves disease (dated by TCRdb to the early 2020s). The receptor library was made with multiplex PCR. TCRdb lists the instrument as Illumina HiSeq 4000. To build TCR beta libraries, CDR3 regions were amplified by Arm-PCR using iRepertoire HTBI primers. TCRdb itself trimmed the public reads at Q25 with fastp, ran MiXCR and retained productive beta chains. CDR3 protein duplicates are merged, each entry listing the most common genes and DNA. The sample table contains approximately 400,000 distinct CDR3 sequences; only one count was recorded for 15% to 19% of them. The top ten clonotypes cover over 20% of the sample. The meaning of the sample's time point label: newly diagnosed GD, antithyroid drugs for less than 3 months. For both TCR sequencing and RNA sequencing, RNA was extracted from PBMCs using TRIzol.

Sequencing used peripheral blood mononuclear cells (PBMCs), obtained at new diagnosis, from a patient treated with antithyroid drugs. The source is a female donor with Graves disease.

V gene TRBV30 combines with J gene TRBJ1-1; D not resolved. Germline-derived CDR1 and CDR2 are GTSNPN and SVGIG (reference sequence). The CDR3 is 14 residues long. Trimming left V 3 bases short and J 4 bases short, with 15 bases between. The CDR3 sequence: CAWRLHLSSTEAFF. In DNA, the CDR3 is TGTGCCTGGAGGCTCCACCTGAGTAGCACTGAAGCTTTCTTT.

Ten or more counts support this clonotype. This sequence joins TRBV2 and TRBJ2-3; 7 positions agree with TRBD2. J gave up 6 bases and V 6 bases, and 18 bases lay outside the gene matches. The CDR3 extends over 17 amino acids. The germline V gene has CDR1 SNHLY and CDR2 FYNNEI. The CDR3 region has the DNA TGTGCCAGCAGGGGGGGTCGCGGTAGCGGGTTCGTTGATACGCAGTATTTT. Protein sequence: CASRGGRGSGFVDTQYF.

This clonotype was seen many times. The genes are TRBV2 and TRBJ2-3; TRBD1 matches at 11 bases. The CDR3 consists of 15 residues. The germline V gene encodes CDR1 SNHLY and CDR2 FYNNEI. V lost 6 bases, J lost 3 bases, and 5 bases stayed unmatched. This chain's CDR3 is CASSGQGARTDTQYF. The DNA of the CDR3 is TGTGCCAGCAGCGGACAGGGGGCTAGGACAGATACGCAGTATTTT.

This clonotype was seen ten or more times. The rearrangement links TRBV4-3 to TRBJ2-7; the match to TRBD1 covers 7 bases. The CDR3 runs to 14 residues. The trim removed 4 bases at V and 3 bases at J, leaving 6 bases unmatched. Germline CDR1 LGHNA, CDR2 YSLEER. This CDR3 is CASSRDRVDYEQYF. The CDR3 DNA reads as TGCGCCAGCAGCCGTGACAGGGTGGACTACGAGCAGTACTTC.

This clonotype was counted many times. The chain carries TRBV10-1 and TRBJ2-7; D may correspond to TRBD1 or TRBD2 (6 bases each). Per germline, CDR1 WNHNN and CDR2 SYGVQD (reference sequence). This CDR3 has 15 amino acids. V dropped 5 bases and J dropped 0 bases, with 14 bases sitting between them. The CDR3: CASSRGDGSSYEQYF. The CDR3 coding sequence is TGCGCCAGCAGTAGGGGGGACGGGAGCTCCTACGAGCAGTACTTC.

Many counts were recorded for this clonotype. This rearrangement joins TRBV5-1 to TRBJ2-1; D tentatively fits TRBD1 or TRBD2 (5 bases each). The V end lost 1 base, the J end lost 8 bases, and 13 bases lay between the germline ends. This CDR3 has 14 amino acids. The germline CDR1 and CDR2 sequences are SGHRS and YFSETQ. The CDR3 nucleotides read TGCGCCAGCAGCTTGATTCAGGGAGAATATGAGCAGTTCTTC. This gives the protein CASSLIQGEYEQFF.

This clonotype was recorded at least ten times. This chain connects TRBV30 to TRBJ2-5, with 7 bases matching TRBD1. This CDR3 spans 15 amino acids. J was trimmed by 4 bases and V by 2 bases; bases with no gene match: 10. Germline CDR1 is GTSNPN and CDR2 is SVGIG (reference sequence). CDR3 DNA sequence: TGTGCCTGGAGTACACCTCCTAGGGGGCGAGAGACCCAGTACTTC. Protein product: CAWSTPPRGRETQYF.

This clonotype was seen many times. A read error may account for a junction end that differs from germline. V is TRBV5-1 and J is TRBJ1-1; TRBD1 matches at 9 bases. Germline V gene data show CDR1 as SGHRS and CDR2 as YFSETQ. There are 15 residues in the CDR3. The chain's CDR3 is CASSPRTGANTEAFF. CDR3 coding DNA: TGTGCCAGCAGCCCCCGGACAGGGGCGAACACTGAAGCTTTCTTT. The whole variable domain, filled in from reference TRBV5-1 and TRBJ1-1, reads KAGVTQTPRYLIKTRGQQVTLSCSPISGHRSVSWYQQTPGQGLQFLFEYFSETQRNKGNFPGRFSGRQFSNSRSEMNVSTLELGDSALYLCASSPRTGANTEAFFGQGTRLTVV.

V gene TRBV5-1 combines with J gene TRBJ1-1; D is undetermined. Trimming cost V 0 bases and J 3 bases, with 9 bases left between them. The CDR3 loop spans 14 amino acids. Germline V CDR1 and CDR2: SGHRS, YFSETQ. For the CDR3, the DNA is TGCGCCAGCAGCTTGGCCTCAGGAGACACTGAAGCTTTCTTT. Translating it yields CASSLASGDTEAFF.

This clonotype was counted ten times or more. This CDR3 reads CAWRGQGSNQPQHF. CDR3 DNA: TGTGCCTGGAGGGGACAAGGGAGCAATCAGCCCCAGCATTTT. The chain joins TRBV30 to TRBJ1-5, with D tentatively TRBD1 (6 bases). V was cut by 3 bases and J by 1 base, with 10 bases left in between. Germline lookup yields CDR1 GTSNPN and CDR2 SVGIG (reference sequence). The CDR3 has 14 amino acids.

This sequence joins TRBV7-9 and TRBJ2-3; D unresolved. Between the trimmed V and J ends, which lost 4 bases and 4 bases, there was a span of 6 bases. Looked up from germline, CDR1 is SEHNR and CDR2 is FQNEAQ (reference sequence). This CDR3 region has 12 residues. This CDR3 is CASSSNPDTQYF. Here the CDR3 DNA reads TGTGCCAGCAGCTCCAACCCAGATACGCAGTATTTT.

V is TRBV7-9 and J is TRBJ2-2; 9 bases fit TRBD1. CDR1 is SEHNR, CDR2 FQNEAQ, per germline (reference sequence). The V gene end was trimmed by 5 bases and the J gene end by 7 bases; junction bases not matched to a gene: 8. The CDR3 sequence is 15 residues long. The CDR3 region is CASSTSGTGIGELFF. CDR3 nucleotide sequence: TGTGCCAGCAGCACCTCCGGGACAGGGATCGGGGAGCTGTTTTTT.

The chain uses TRBV12-3 or TRBV12-4 and TRBJ2-3; D could derive from TRBD1 or TRBD2 (7 bases each). The V end was cut by 2 bases, the J end by 4 bases, with 28 bases between. This CDR3 has 20 residues. The CDR3 sequence: CASSLPQGVNDGAGADTQYF. CDR3 DNA sequence: TGTGCCAGCAGTTTACCCCAGGGGGTCAATGACGGGGCGGGAGCAGATACGCAGTATTTT.

This clonotype was seen repeatedly, ten times or more. The chain uses TRBV18 and TRBJ2-3; D is unresolved. Germline values: CDR1 KGHSH, CDR2 LQKENI. Trimming took 2 bases from V and 1 from J, leaving 4 bases between them. CDR3 size: 13 residues. The CDR3 reads CASSPDGTDTQYF. CDR3 bases: TGTGCCAGCTCACCAGACGGCACAGATACGCAGTATTTT.

This clonotype was seen at least ten times. This sequence joins TRBV4-1 and TRBJ1-5; 7 bases fit TRBD1. J lost 7 bases, V lost 1 base, and 7 bases had no gene match. Germline V CDR1 and CDR2: MGHRA, YSYEKL. The CDR3 sequence is 15 residues long. CDR3 DNA sequence: TGCGCCAGCAGCCAAGTGGCAGGGGGAAAACAGCCCCAGCATTTT. Its translation is CASSQVAGGKQPQHF.

This clonotype was seen more than once but under ten times. The chain carries TRBV20-1 and TRBJ1-2; D unresolved. This CDR3 has 15 amino acids. V gave up 0 bases and J gave up 2 bases, with 13 bases separating them. CDR1 is DFQATT, CDR2 SNEGSKA, per germline (reference sequence). The CDR3 loop is CSARDLTSINYGYTF. The CDR3 region has the DNA TGCAGTGCTAGAGATCTCACCTCCATCAACTATGGCTACACCTTC.

The rearrangement links TRBV4-1 to TRBJ2-3; TRBD1 might be the D (8 bases). Germline V gene sequence: CDR1 MGHRA, CDR2 YSYEKL. The CDR3 is 17 amino acids. The V end was cut by 0 bases, the J end by 5 bases, with 18 bases between. CDR3 DNA: TGCGCCAGCAGCCAAGATTATACAGGGGGGGTAGGAGATACGCAGTATTTT. It codes for CASSQDYTGGVGDTQYF.

This clonotype was detected ten times or more. This chain links TRBV6-1 with TRBJ2-5; D gene uncertain. Germline V CDR1 and CDR2: MNHNS, SASEGT. This CDR3 contains 12 residues. V shed 10 bases and J shed 5 bases, with 14 bases lying between them. CDR3 amino acids: CAIVTDGETQYF. The CDR3 DNA follows: TGTGCCATCGTGACCGACGGGGAGACCCAGTACTTC.

This clonotype was observed many times. V is TRBV5-6 and J is TRBJ1-1; 7 positions match TRBD1. Germline V gives CDR1 SGHDT, CDR2 YYEEEE. The CDR3 spans 15 residues. Trimming at V came to 1 base and at J to 11 bases, leaving 14 bases not matched to a gene. The chain's CDR3 is CASSLNGGTAMRAFF. CDR3 coding DNA: TGTGCCAGCAGCTTGAATGGGGGGACAGCCATGAGGGCTTTCTTT.

This clonotype showed up many times. This chain uses TRBV11-2 with TRBJ1-1, with D uncertain. Germline V gives CDR1 SGHAT, CDR2 FQNNGV. This CDR3 contains 14 residues. Trimming pared 5 bases from V and 0 bases from J, leaving 10 bases between. The CDR3 DNA reads TGTGCCAGCAGCCCTCGACGGCTGAACACTGAAGCTTTCTTT. Its translation: CASSPRRLNTEAFF.

Comments on this clonotype: A read error may be the cause here, since a much bigger clone is one base away. The chain combines TRBV5-1 with TRBJ1-1; D perhaps matches TRBD1 (6 bases). CDR3 length: 16 residues. Germline V CDR1 and CDR2: SGHRS, YFSETQ. The CDR3 is CASSRNTRTGNTGAFF. CDR3 DNA: TGCGCCAGCAGCCGCAACACTCGCACAGGGAACACTGGAGCTTTCTTT.

This clonotype was observed once. A read error likely explains this, since a far larger clone differs by one base. The chain carries TRBV20-1 and TRBJ2-1; TRBD2 aligns across 10 bases. V dropped 5 bases and J dropped 10; count of bases not matched to a gene: 17. The length of the CDR3 is 16 residues. Looked up from germline, CDR1 is DFQATT and CDR2 is SNEGSKA (reference sequence). The CDR3 nucleotides are TGCAGTGCTTTAGACCCTAGCGGGAGTATTCCCTACGAGCAGTTCTTC. Translation: CSALDPSGSIPYEQFF.

This clonotype was picked up many times. The rearrangement links TRBV2 to TRBJ1-5; the match to TRBD1 covers 11 bases. Trimming at V came to 6 bases and at J to 6 bases, leaving 4 bases not matched to a gene. Germline V lookup: CDR1 SNHLY, CDR2 FYNNEI. The CDR3 contains 14 residues. This CDR3 is CASRTGTGGQPQHF. In DNA, the CDR3 is TGTGCCAGCAGGACCGGGACAGGGGGTCAGCCCCAGCATTTT.

The J gene is TRBJ1-4, the V gene TRBV7-2, with 9 nucleotides matching TRBD1. The CDR3 is made up of 18 amino acids. The germline gives CDR1 SGHTA, CDR2 FQGNSA. Germline trimming cut 1 base from V and 2 bases from J; bases unmatched to any gene: 8. The CDR3 loop is CASSLVGDRDLTNEKLFF. In nucleotides, the CDR3 is TGTGCCAGCAGCTTAGTGGGGGACAGGGACCTCACTAATGAAAAACTGTTTTTT. The variable domain in full, with the rest retrieved from reference TRBV7-2 and TRBJ1-4, is GAGVSQSPSNKVTEKGKDVELRCDPISGHTALYWYRQSLGQGLEFLIYFQGNSAPDKSGLPSDRFSAERTGGSVSTLTIQRTQQEDSAVYLCASSLVGDRDLTNEKLFFGSGTQLSVL.

V is TRBV3-1 and J is TRBJ2-1; 9 nucleotides agree with TRBD2. CDR1 LGHDT and CDR2 YNNKEL come from the germline V gene (reference sequence). The CDR3 has 17 amino acids. V gave up 0 bases and J gave up 3 bases; unmatched junction bases: 6. The DNA of the CDR3 is TGTGCCAGCAGCCAAGATTTAGCGGGAGCAGGCTACAATGAGCAGTTCTTC. Amino acids: CASSQDLAGAGYNEQFF.

This clonotype was detected many times. This chain uses TRBV11-2 with TRBJ2-3; unclear D gene. Looked up from germline, CDR1 is SGHAT and CDR2 is FQNNGV. The length of the CDR3 is 15 residues. The V and J ends lost 2 bases and 0 bases respectively, with 9 bases between them. The CDR3 bases are TGTGCCAGCAGCTTATTTCAGCTCAGCACAGATACGCAGTATTTT. Translation: CASSLFQLSTDTQYF.

The chain carries TRBV19 and TRBJ1-1; 8 bases match TRBD1. In germline, CDR1 is LNHDA, CDR2 SQIVND (reference sequence). J lost 8 bases, V lost 4 bases, and 6 bases had no gene match. CDR3 size: 13 residues. The CDR3 loop reads CASSTTGVGEAFF. The CDR3 DNA follows: TGTGCCAGTAGTACGACAGGGGTCGGAGAAGCTTTCTTT.

The chain joins TRBV4-1 to TRBJ1-1, with unresolved D. Per the germline V gene, CDR1 is MGHRA and CDR2 is YSYEKL. The CDR3 runs to 15 residues. V was shortened by 1 base and J by 4 bases, with 13 bases between the two germline ends. The CDR3 DNA follows: TGCGCCAGCAGCCAAGTGGGGAGAAGTGGCACTGAAGCTTTCTTT. This codes for CASSQVGRSGTEAFF.

This clonotype has just a few counts. The rearrangement uses TRBV5-1 and TRBJ2-7; 8 positions match TRBD1. The CDR3 covers 14 residues. Germline V gene lookup returns CDR1 SGHRS and CDR2 YFSETQ. Trimming at V came to 2 bases and at J to 5 bases, leaving 6 bases not matched to a gene. The CDR3 DNA reads as TGCGCCAGCAGCTTAGGCAGGGGGCTCGACGAGCAGTACTTC. The encoded protein is CASSLGRGLDEQYF.